The T cell receptor (beta chain) described here comes from a study of human T cells and chemical hapten exposure. In the study overall: An approximately 2 cm by approximately 2 cm inner upper arm patch received 2% DPC for sensitization. Women made up most patients, who had alopecia areata, totalis or universalis. Minor volume differences among pooled libraries chiefly drove per-sample TCR yield variation.

TCRdb reanalysed the RACE reads using MiXCR and keeps one entry per CDR3 protein. This sample has 95,000 to 150,000 distinct CDR3 sequences, with about 10% found just once. Specified time point: patch test 3, about 24 weeks after DPC sensitization. Treatment noted: therapeutic diphenylcyclopropenone sensitization with weekly scalp DPC. The study drew its donors from alopecia patients who were 18 to 70 years old and suitable for DPC. Germline loops: CDR1 SNHLY, CDR2 FYNNEI. This CDR3 contains 17 residues. Trimming cost V 4 bases and J 2 bases, with 18 bases left between them. The sample here was whole blood, taken in connection with sensitization to the hapten diphenylcyclopropenone (DPC). The sequence derives from a woman aged 45-65 years with alopecia areata. Some clones in this sample may be carry-over from other donors' samples. The V call is TRBV2, the J call TRBJ1-5, with D perhaps matching TRBD1 (6 bases). For the CDR3, the DNA is TGTGCCAGCAGTGGGGGGGGCGGCAGCATGGGCAATCAGCCCCAGCATTTT. This codes for CASSGGGGSMGNQPQHF. The whole variable domain, filled in from reference TRBV2 and TRBJ1-5, reads EPEVTQTPSHQVTQMGQEVILRCVPISNHLYFYWYRQILGQKVEFLVSFYNNEISEKSEIFDDQFSVERPDGSNFTLKIRSTKLEDSAMYFCASSGGGGSMGNQPQHFGDGTRLSIL.